This T cell receptor (beta chain) derives from a study of T cell responses to AZD1222 COVID-19 vaccine. Background on the study: Second-dose intervals near 4 or 12 weeks were combined.

The method was immunoSEQ multiplex PCR; TCRdb's version includes in-frame clones alone and lacks a portion of them. The sample includes some 150,000 clones, 90% of them seen just once. Looked up from germline, CDR1 is MDHEN and CDR2 is SYDVKM. V lost 6 bases, J lost 0 bases, and 6 bases stayed unmatched. This CDR3 is built from 15 residues. Comments on this clone: Its antigen is not identified.

General study results and limits: Clonal diversity may have been underestimated, and the donors were mostly white British, with more females than males. Nearly half of spike-specific TCRs reportedly go after variant regions that carry no mutations. Only five or six AZD1222 recipients were seropositive at baseline.

This clonotype originated in an adult in good health. Source: peripheral blood, taken on day 0 of AZD1222 vaccination. The rearrangement joins TRBV28 to TRBJ2-7; 9 nucleotides match TRBD2. The CDR3 reads CASSPLAGGSYEQYF. The CDR3 bases are TGTGCCAGCAGCCCACTAGCGGGCGGCTCCTACGAGCAGTACTTC. Full variable domain (rest looked up from reference TRBV28 and TRBJ2-7): DVKVTQSSRYLVKRTGEKVFLECVQDMDHENMFWYRQDPGLGLRLIYFSYDVKMKEKGDIPEGYSVSREKKERFSLILESASTNQTSMYLCASSPLAGGSYEQYFGPGTRLTVT.